The 3 T cell receptor beta chains presented below share a single source sample, sequenced in a study of blood T cell repertoires in COVID-19. The assay was immunoSEQ multiplex PCR, and TCRdb's table has in-frame clones only and misses some. Among approximately 46,000 clones listed, about 85% were seen once. The source material was peripheral blood. The receptors here all came from a man aged 55 to 70 with acute or convalescent COVID-19.

CDR3 amino acids: CASIDTGQETQYF. CDR3 DNA: TGTGCCAGCATTGATACGGGCCAAGAGACCCAGTACTTC. This chain uses TRBV28 with TRBJ2-5; D is uncertain. In germline, CDR1 is MDHEN, CDR2 SYDVKM. Trimming removed 7 bases at V and 1 base at J, with 10 bases between. The CDR3 is 13 amino acids.

This chain links TRBV2 with TRBJ2-7; TRBD1 aligns across 11 bases. The germline V gene encodes CDR1 SNHLY and CDR2 FYNNEI. The CDR3 contains 13 residues. V gave up 4 bases and J gave up 5 bases; unmatched junction bases: 1. CDR3 sequence reads: CASSGTGGDEQYF. In DNA, the CDR3 is TGTGCCAGCAGTGGGACAGGGGGCGACGAGCAGTACTTC.

The chain links TRBV28 to TRBJ1-1; 8 bases match TRBD1. This CDR3 is 14 amino acids long. Germline V gene lookup returns CDR1 MDHEN and CDR2 SYDVKM. The V gene end was trimmed by 6 bases and the J gene end by 1 base; junction bases not matched to a gene: 4. The CDR3 reads CASSPGQANTEAFF. The CDR3 nucleotides are TGTGCCAGCAGCCCGGGACAGGCGAACACTGAAGCTTTCTTT.